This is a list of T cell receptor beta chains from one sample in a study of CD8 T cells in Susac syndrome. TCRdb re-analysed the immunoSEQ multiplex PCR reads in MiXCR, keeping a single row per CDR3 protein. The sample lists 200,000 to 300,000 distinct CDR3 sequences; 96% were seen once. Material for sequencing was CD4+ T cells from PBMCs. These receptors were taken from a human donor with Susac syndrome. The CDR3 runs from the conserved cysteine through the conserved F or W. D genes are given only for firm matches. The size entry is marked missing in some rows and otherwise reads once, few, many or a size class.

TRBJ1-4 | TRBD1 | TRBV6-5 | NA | TGTGCCAGCAGGGGGACAGGGGGCGAAAAACTGTTTTTT | CASRGTGGEKLFF
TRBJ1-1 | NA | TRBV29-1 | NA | TGCAGCGTTCTTAAAGTTTTGAACACTGAAGCTTTCTTT | CSVLKVLNTEAFF
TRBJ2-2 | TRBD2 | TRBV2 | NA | TGTGCCAGCAGGAGGGGACTAGCCGGCACCGGGGAGCTGTTTTTT | CASRRGLAGTGELFF
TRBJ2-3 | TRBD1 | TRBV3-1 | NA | TGTGCCAGCAGCTTTGACAGGGCGGATACGCAGTATTTT | CASSFDRADTQYF
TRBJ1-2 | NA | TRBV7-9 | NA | TGTGCCAGCAGCTTAGTTTCGGTATCCTATGGCTACACCTTC | CASSLVSVSYGYTF
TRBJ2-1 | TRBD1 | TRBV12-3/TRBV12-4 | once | TGTGCCAGCGGTGTGGGCCCTGGACAGGAGCAACAGGCTGAGCAGTTCTTC | CASGVGPGQEQQAEQFF
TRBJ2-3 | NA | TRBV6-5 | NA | TGTGCCAGCAGTTACTCGGGTCAGGGCATTGATACGCAGTATTTT | CASSYSGQGIDTQYF
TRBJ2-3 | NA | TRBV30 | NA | TGTGCCTGGAGGTTACATGATACGCAGTATTTT | CAWRLHDTQYF
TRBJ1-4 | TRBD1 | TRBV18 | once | TGTGCCAGCTCACCACCGGGACAGAAGGAAAAACTGTTTTTT | CASSPPGQKEKLFF
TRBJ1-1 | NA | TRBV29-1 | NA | TGCAGCGTTGAAGACGGGACACGGGGAAGTTCTTTCTTT | CSVEDGTRGSSFF
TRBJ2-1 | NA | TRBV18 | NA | TGTGCCAGCTCACCACTCGGAGGTGAGCAGTTCTTC | CASSPLGGEQFF
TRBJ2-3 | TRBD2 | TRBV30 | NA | TGTGCCTGGAATCAGCGGGAGGGTACGCAGTATTTT | CAWNQREGTQYF
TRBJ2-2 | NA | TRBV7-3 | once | TGTGCCAGCAGCTTGGGACGGGGCGGATCTGCGAACACCGGGGAGCTGTTTTTT | CASSLGRGGSANTGELFF
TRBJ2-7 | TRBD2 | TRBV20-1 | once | TGCAGTGCTATCTGGGGCGGGAGTGTCCACGAGCAGTACTTC | CSAIWGGSVHEQYF
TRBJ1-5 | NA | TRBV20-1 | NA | TGCAGTGCCTCGACTTTAGGGGGGGCGGGGCAGCCCCAGCATTTT | CSASTLGGAGQPQHF
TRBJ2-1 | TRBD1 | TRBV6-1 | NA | TGTGCCACCTCAACGCCCGGGACAGGGAATAGCAATGAGCAGTTCTTC | CATSTPGTGNSNEQFF
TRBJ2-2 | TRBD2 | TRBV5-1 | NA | TGCGCCAGCAGCCTGGCACCTAGCGGGTCGGCCACCGGGGAGCTGTTTTTT | CASSLAPSGSATGELFF
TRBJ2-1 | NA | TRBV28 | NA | TGTGCCAGCAGTTTATGGCGTTTACGGGACGGCTCCTACAATGAGCAGTTCTTC | CASSLWRLRDGSYNEQFF
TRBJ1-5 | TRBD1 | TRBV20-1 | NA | TGCAGTGCTAGAAGGGCAGGGGGCCCATATAGCAATCAGCCCCAGCATTTT | CSARRAGGPYSNQPQHF
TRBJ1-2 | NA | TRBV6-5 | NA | TGTGCCAGCAGTCTATTAACAGGGTCCTATGGCTACACCTTC | CASSLLTGSYGYTF
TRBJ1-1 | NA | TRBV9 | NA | TGTGCCAGCAGCGTAGGGGACATTTCCGAAGCTTTCTTT | CASSVGDISEAFF
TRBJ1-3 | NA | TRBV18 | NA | TGTGCCAGCTGGGATACCGGAAACACCATATATTTT | CASWDTGNTIYF
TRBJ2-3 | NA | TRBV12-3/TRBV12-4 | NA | TGTGCCAGCAGTTGGGATACGCAGTATTTT | CASSWDTQYF
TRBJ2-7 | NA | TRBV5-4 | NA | TGTGCCAGCAGCTTGGAGGGCCAACGAGAGCAGTACTTC | CASSLEGQREQYF
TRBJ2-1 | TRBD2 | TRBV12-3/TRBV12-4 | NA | TGTGCCAGCAGTTTTCAACTAGCGGGAGTAAATGAGCAGTTCTTC | CASSFQLAGVNEQFF
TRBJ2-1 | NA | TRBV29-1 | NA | TGCAGCGTTGCCCCCCGTCGACAGGCGCCCAATGAGCAGTTCTTC | CSVAPRRQAPNEQFF
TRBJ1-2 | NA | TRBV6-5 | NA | TGTGCCAGCAGTTATGCAGGGGCGAATGGCTACACCTTC | CASSYAGANGYTF
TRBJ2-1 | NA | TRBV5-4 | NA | TGTGCCAGCAGCTTGGGCCCAGGTCTCGGCCAGTTCTTC | CASSLGPGLGQFF
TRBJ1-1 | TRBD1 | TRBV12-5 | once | TGTGCTGGGGGGACAGCATGGCGTCAAGTGAACACTGAAGCTTTCTTT | CAGGTAWRQVNTEAFF
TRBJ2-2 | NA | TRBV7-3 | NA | TGTGCCAGCAGCTTTTCGACAGGAAACACCGGGGAGCTGTTTTTT | CASSFSTGNTGELFF
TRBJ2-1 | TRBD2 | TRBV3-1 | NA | TGTGCCAGCAGCCCCACGGGACTAGCGGGAGGAATTGAGCAGTTCTTC | CASSPTGLAGGIEQFF
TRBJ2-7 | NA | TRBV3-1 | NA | TGTGCCAGCAGCCAAGAAGGGACCTCTAGCCACGAGCAGTACTTC | CASSQEGTSSHEQYF
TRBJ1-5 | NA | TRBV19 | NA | TGTGCCAGTAGCTCGACAGGAATGTCCAATCAGCCCCAGCATTTT | CASSSTGMSNQPQHF
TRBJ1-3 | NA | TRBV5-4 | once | TGTGCCAGCAGCTTGGAAGGCGGGGTGGCCGGAAACACCATATATTTT | CASSLEGGVAGNTIYF
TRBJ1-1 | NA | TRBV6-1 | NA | TGTGCCAGCAGTGAGGATGATAGGACGAGGATGAAAGCTTTCTTT | CASSEDDRTRMKAFF
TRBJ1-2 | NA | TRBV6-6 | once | TGTGCCAGCATAACATCTCGGGAGGGCTACACCTTC | CASITSREGYTF
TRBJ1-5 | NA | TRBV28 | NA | TGTGCCAGCAGCCGACCGGGCCAGGGCGCAAATCAGCCCCAGCATTTT | CASSRPGQGANQPQHF
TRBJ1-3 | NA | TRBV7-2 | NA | TGTGCCAGCCCCCAAGCTAAACATTTT | CASPQAKHF
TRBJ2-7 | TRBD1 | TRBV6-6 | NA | TGTGCCAGCAGTTCAGGACAGGGTGGCGGCGAGCAGTACTTC | CASSSGQGGGEQYF
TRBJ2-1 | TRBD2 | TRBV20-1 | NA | TGCAGTGCTAGAAAGCTCGGGACTAGCGACTACAATGAGCAGTTCTTC | CSARKLGTSDYNEQFF
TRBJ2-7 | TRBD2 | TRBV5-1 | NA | TGCGCCAGCAGCCCGAAAACTAGCGGGAGCGTGTACGAGCAGTACTTC | CASSPKTSGSVYEQYF
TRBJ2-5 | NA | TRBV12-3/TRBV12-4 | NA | TGTGCCAGCAGTATCGGGGATTACCAAGAGACCCAGTACTTC | CASSIGDYQETQYF
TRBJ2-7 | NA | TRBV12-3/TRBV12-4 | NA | TGTGCCAGCAGAGGACAGATTTTGCCGTTAGGTGAGCAGTACTTC | CASRGQILPLGEQYF
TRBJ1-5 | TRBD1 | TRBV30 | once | TGTGCCTGGAGTGTCGGGAGGACAAGCTCAGGGGGTAGCAATCAGCCCCAGCATTTT | CAWSVGRTSSGGSNQPQHF
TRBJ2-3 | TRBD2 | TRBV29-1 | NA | TGCAGCGTTGAACGGAGGGGTTCTAGCGGGAGGCCCTGGAGCACAGATACGCAGTATTTT | CSVERRGSSGRPWSTDTQYF
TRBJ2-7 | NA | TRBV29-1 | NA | TGCAGCGTTGACCAGGACGAGCAGTACTTC | CSVDQDEQYF
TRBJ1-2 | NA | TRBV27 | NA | TGTGCCAGCAGCAAATCAATGGGGAGACAGACAAACTATGGCTACACCTTC | CASSKSMGRQTNYGYTF
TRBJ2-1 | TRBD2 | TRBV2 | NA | TGTGCCAGCAACAGCCCGGGACTAGGTCCCAACAATGAGCAGTTCTTC | CASNSPGLGPNNEQFF
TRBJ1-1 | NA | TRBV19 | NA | TGTGCCAGTACCCCATCGGGACTACCTATGAACACTGAAGCTTTCTTT | CASTPSGLPMNTEAFF
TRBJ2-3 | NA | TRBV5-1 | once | TGCGCCAGCAGCTTTGCCAGGGGCCATTCTATAGATACGCAGTATTTT | CASSFARGHSIDTQYF
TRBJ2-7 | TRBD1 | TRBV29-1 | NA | TGCAGCGTTGAAGATCAAGGGGGCGCTTACGAGCAGTACTTC | CSVEDQGGAYEQYF
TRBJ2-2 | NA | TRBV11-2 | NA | TGTGCCAGCAGCTTCCGACAGTTGAACACCGGGGAGCTGTTTTTT | CASSFRQLNTGELFF
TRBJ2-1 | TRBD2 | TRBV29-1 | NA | TGCAGCGTCCAACCGACTAGCGGGGATTACAATGAGCAGTTCTTC | CSVQPTSGDYNEQFF
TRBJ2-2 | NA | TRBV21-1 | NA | TGTGCCAGCAGCGATCCCGGGTTCGGGGAGCTGTTTTTT | CASSDPGFGELFF